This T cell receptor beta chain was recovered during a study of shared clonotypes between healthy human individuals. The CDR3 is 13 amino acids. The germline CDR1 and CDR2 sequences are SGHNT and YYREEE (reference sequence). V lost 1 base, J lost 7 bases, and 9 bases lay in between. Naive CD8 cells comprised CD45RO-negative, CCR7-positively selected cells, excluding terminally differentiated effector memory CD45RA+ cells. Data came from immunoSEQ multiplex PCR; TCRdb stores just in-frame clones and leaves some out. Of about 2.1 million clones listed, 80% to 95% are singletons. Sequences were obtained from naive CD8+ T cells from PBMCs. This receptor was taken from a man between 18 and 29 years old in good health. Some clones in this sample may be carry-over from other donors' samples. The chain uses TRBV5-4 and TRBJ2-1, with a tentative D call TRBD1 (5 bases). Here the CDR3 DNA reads TGTGCCAGCAGCTTGAGCAGGGTGAATGAGCAGTTCTTC. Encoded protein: CASSLSRVNEQFF. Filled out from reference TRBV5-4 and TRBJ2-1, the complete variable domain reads ETGVTQSPTHLIKTRGQQVTLRCSSQSGHNTVSWYQQALGQGPQFIFQYYREEENGRGNFPPRFSGLQFPNYSSELNVNALELDDSALYLCASSLSRVNEQFFGPGTRLTVL.